These 18 T cell receptor beta chains were all obtained from the same sample, sequenced in a study of OX40 agonist ivuxolimab in advanced cancers. The data were produced by immunoSEQ multiplex PCR, yet TCRdb's version contains in-frame clones alone and is incomplete. This sample yields 50,000 or so clones, of which almost 80% are seen a single time; 7.9% belongs to the top ten. This specimen was CD4+ or CD8+ T cells sorted from blood, taken in a trial of the OX40 agonist ivuxolimab. The source is an adult with an advanced solid tumor such as melanoma, head and neck, liver or kidney cancer.

This clone came up once. The chain joins TRBV4-3 to TRBJ1-4; D remains ambiguous. V was shortened by 2 bases and J by 8 bases, with 12 bases between the two germline ends. This CDR3 is built from 14 residues. In germline, CDR1 is LGHNA, CDR2 YSLEER. CDR3 region: CASSQREGLEKLFF. The DNA of the CDR3 is TGCGCCAGCAGCCAACGAGAGGGTTTAGAAAAACTGTTTTTT.

This clone appeared a few times. The rearrangement uses TRBV11-2 and TRBJ2-7; D possibly uses TRBD1 or TRBD2 (5 bases each). Germline values: CDR1 SGHAT, CDR2 FQNNGV. Trimming took off 4 bases at V and 5 bases at J, with 12 bases between the two ends. The CDR3 extends over 13 amino acids. The CDR3 sequence: CASSYGARDEQYF. The CDR3 DNA sequence: TGTGCCAGCAGCTACGGGGCGCGGGACGAGCAGTACTTC. Variable domain in full (rest from reference TRBV11-2 and TRBJ2-7): EAGVAQSPRYKIIEKRQSVAFWCNPISGHATLYWYQQILGQGPKLLIQFQNNGVVDDSQLPKDRFSAERLKGVDSTLKIQPAKLEDSAVYLCASSYGARDEQYFGPGTRLTVT.

J is TRBJ2-1 and V is TRBV18, with D possibly TRBD2 on 5 matching bases. V lost 0 bases and J 9 bases, leaving 18 bases between the germline ends. Looked up from germline, CDR1 is KGHSH and CDR2 is LQKENI. The CDR3 sequence is 16 residues long. In DNA form, the CDR3 reads TGTGCCAGCTCACCACCGGCGAGCGGTGGGGTTGGTGAGCAGTTCTTC. Translated: CASSPPASGGVGEQFF.

The sample holds a few counts of this clone. This chain connects TRBV29-1 to TRBJ2-1; 9 bases line up with TRBD2. CDR3 length: 14 residues. Trimming took 6 bases from V and 4 from J; bases not matched to a gene: 7. CDR1 is SQVTM, CDR2 ANQGSEA, per germline. The CDR3 sequence: CSVAGGYSYNEQFF. In nucleotides, the CDR3 is TGCAGCGTAGCGGGAGGATATTCTTACAATGAGCAGTTCTTC.

This chain uses TRBV19 with TRBJ1-1; 7 bases align to TRBD1. Trimming cost V 7 bases and J 3 bases; bases outside gene matches: 11. Germline values: CDR1 LNHDA, CDR2 SQIVND (reference sequence). This CDR3 contains 15 residues. CDR3 protein: CASTLNRGRDTEAFF. CDR3 coding DNA: TGTGCCAGTACCTTAAACAGGGGTAGGGACACTGAAGCTTTCTTT.

The rearrangement joins TRBV10-2 to TRBJ2-2; D possibly corresponds to TRBD1 (6 bases). Germline loops: CDR1 WSHSY, CDR2 SAAADI. CDR3 size: 14 residues. The ends were cut back, 4 bases at V and 0 bases at J, with 6 bases in the middle. The CDR3 nucleotides are TGCGCCAGCAGTGGACAGGCGAACACCGGGGAGCTGTTTTTT. Translation: CASSGQANTGELFF.

This clone was observed a few times. V and J are TRBV7-2 and TRBJ1-1; the D is unclear. This CDR3 is built from 14 residues. The V gene lost 3 bases and the J gene lost 2 bases, with 10 bases spanning the gap. CDR1 and CDR2 (germline): SGHTA, FQGNSA. CDR3 sequence reads: CASSLRHSNTEAFF. In DNA, the CDR3 is TGTGCCAGCAGCTTGAGACACTCAAACACTGAAGCTTTCTTT.

The chain has TRBV27 and TRBJ2-3; TRBD2 aligns across 13 bases. This CDR3 has 18 residues. The germline gives CDR1 MNHEY, CDR2 SMNVEV (reference sequence). The J segment lost 2 bases and the V segment lost 6 bases, leaving 11 bases of the junction unmatched. The chain's CDR3 is CASRQNAGLAGVTDTQYF. As DNA, the CDR3 is TGTGCCAGCAGACAAAACGCCGGACTAGCGGGAGTCACAGATACGCAGTATTTT.

The chain links TRBV29-1 to TRBJ1-1; D might be TRBD1 (6 bases). Trimming left V 7 bases short and J 4 bases short, with 16 bases between. The CDR3 runs 13 residues. Per germline, CDR1 SQVTM and CDR2 ANQGSEA. For the CDR3, the DNA is TGCAGCGCCACAGGGCCTGTGAGCACTGAAGCTTTCTTT. Protein product: CSATGPVSTEAFF.

The chain employs TRBV30 and TRBJ1-5, with D perhaps matching TRBD1 (6 bases). Germline values: CDR1 GTSNPN, CDR2 SVGIG (reference sequence). CDR3 size: 13 residues. Trimming stripped 3 bases from V and 5 bases from J, with 11 bases between. This CDR3 is CAWRPGEDQPQHF. In nucleotides, the CDR3 is TGTGCCTGGAGGCCAGGGGAGGATCAGCCCCAGCATTTT.

The CDR3, as DNA: TGTGCCAGCAGACAAACTTCTAGCGGGAGGGGCTACGAGCAGTACTTC. Encoded protein: CASRQTSSGRGYEQYF. The chain carries TRBV5-6 and TRBJ2-7, with 12 bases matching TRBD2. This CDR3 comprises 16 residues. V trimming: 5 bases; J trimming: 3 bases; junction bases outside the gene matches: 9. Germline assignment: CDR1 SGHDT and CDR2 YYEEEE.

This chain connects TRBV5-6 to TRBJ1-2; D gene uncertain. Trimming shortened V by 6 bases and J by 2 bases, and 8 bases separated the two germline ends. The CDR3 covers 12 residues. Germline V lookup: CDR1 SGHDT, CDR2 YYEEEE. The CDR3 spells CASTIQNYGYTF. Here the CDR3 DNA reads TGTGCCAGCACCATACAGAACTATGGCTACACCTTC.

The chain links TRBV5-6 to TRBJ1-3; possible D gene TRBD1, 5 bases. V gave up 3 bases and J gave up 0 bases, with 7 bases separating them. The CDR3 extends over 14 amino acids. The V gene's germline CDR1 is SGHDT and CDR2 YYEEEE. CDR3 coding DNA: TGTGCCAGCAGCTCTCAGGGCTCTGGAAACACCATATATTTT. Amino acids: CASSSQGSGNTIYF.

Written as DNA, the CDR3 is TGCAGTGCCACCGAAGCGGGCGAGCAGTACTTC. It specifies CSATEAGEQYF. J is TRBJ2-7 and V is TRBV20-1, with D possibly matching TRBD2 (6 bases). Germline loops: CDR1 DFQATT, CDR2 SNEGSKA (reference sequence). The CDR3 is made up of 11 amino acids. The V end was cut by 6 bases, the J end by 6 bases, with 12 bases between.

This clone showed up just a few times. This chain connects TRBV4-2 to TRBJ1-1, with a tentative D call TRBD1 (6 bases). Trimming removed 1 base at V and 5 bases at J, with 14 bases between. CDR1 is LGHNA and CDR2 is YNFKEQ in the germline V gene. The CDR3 contains 15 residues. In DNA form, the CDR3 reads TGTGCCAGCAGCCAAGGGGGGGCACAACGTACTGAAGCTTTCTTT. This encodes CASSQGGAQRTEAFF.

This sequence joins TRBV4-1 and TRBJ2-4; D uncertain. This CDR3 is built from 15 residues. Trimming removed 4 bases at V and 8 bases at J, with 18 bases between. CDR1 and CDR2 (germline): MGHRA, YSYEKL. The CDR3 DNA follows: TGCGCCAGCAGCCGCCGAACCTATCCGATGGACATTCAGTACTTC. This gives the protein CASSRRTYPMDIQYF.

The chain recombines TRBV4-3 with TRBJ2-3; TRBD2 matches at 8 bases. This CDR3 comprises 15 residues. V shed 8 bases, J shed 4 bases, and the junction held 11 bases outside the gene matches. Germline V gene data show CDR1 as LGHNA and CDR2 as YSLEER. The CDR3 DNA reads TGCGCCAGCGGGCCTCGCGCGGGAGGCCCAGATACGCAGTATTTT. Its protein product is CASGPRAGGPDTQYF.

V and J are TRBV27 and TRBJ1-2; D perhaps matches TRBD1 (6 bases). Germline V CDR1 and CDR2: MNHEY, SMNVEV (reference sequence). Trimming shortened V by 5 bases and J by 2 bases, and 18 bases separated the two germline ends. This CDR3 spans 16 amino acids. In nucleotides, the CDR3 is TGTGCCAGCAGTCCTCTAGGGGGGCGAGGGAACTATGGCTACACCTTC. Amino acid sequence: CASSPLGGRGNYGYTF.